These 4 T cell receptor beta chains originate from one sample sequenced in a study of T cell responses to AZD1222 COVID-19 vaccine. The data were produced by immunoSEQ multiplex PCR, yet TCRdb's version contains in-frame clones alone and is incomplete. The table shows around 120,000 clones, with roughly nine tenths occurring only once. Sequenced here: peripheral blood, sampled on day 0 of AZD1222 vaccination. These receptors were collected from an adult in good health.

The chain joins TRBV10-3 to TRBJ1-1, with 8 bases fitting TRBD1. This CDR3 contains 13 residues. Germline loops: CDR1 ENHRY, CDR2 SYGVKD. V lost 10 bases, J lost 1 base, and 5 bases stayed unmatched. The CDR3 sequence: CATNDRGNTEAFF. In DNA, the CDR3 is TGTGCCACCAACGACAGGGGGAACACTGAAGCTTTCTTT.

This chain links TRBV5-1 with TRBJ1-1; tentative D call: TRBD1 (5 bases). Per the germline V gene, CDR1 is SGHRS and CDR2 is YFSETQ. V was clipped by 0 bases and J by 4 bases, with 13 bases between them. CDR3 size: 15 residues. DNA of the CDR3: TGCGCCAGCAGCTTGGTCTCCAGGGTGGCCACTGAAGCTTTCTTT. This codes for CASSLVSRVATEAFF.

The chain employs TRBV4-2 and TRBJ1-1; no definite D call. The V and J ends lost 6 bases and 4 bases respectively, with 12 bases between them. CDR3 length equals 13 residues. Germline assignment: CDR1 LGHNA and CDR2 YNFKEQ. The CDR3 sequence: CASSPGLRTEAFF. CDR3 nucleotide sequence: TGTGCCAGCAGTCCAGGTTTGCGCACTGAAGCTTTCTTT.

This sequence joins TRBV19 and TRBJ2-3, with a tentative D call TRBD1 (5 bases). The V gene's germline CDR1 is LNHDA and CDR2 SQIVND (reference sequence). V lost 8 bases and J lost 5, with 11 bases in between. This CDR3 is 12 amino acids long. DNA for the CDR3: TGTGCCAGTTGGGGCCTGGGAGATACGCAGTATTTT. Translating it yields CASWGLGDTQYF. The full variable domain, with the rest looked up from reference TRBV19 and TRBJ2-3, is DGGITQSPKYLFRKEGQNVTLSCEQNLNHDAMYWYRQDPGQGLRLIYYSQIVNDFQKGDIAEGYSVSREKKESFPLTVTSAQKNPTAFYLCASWGLGDTQYFGPGTRLTVL.